The source of this TCR beta chain is a study of cytomegalovirus exposure and HLA in healthy donors. Study-wide context: Earlier sequencing of about 179 million T cells yielded roughly 120 million unique TCR beta sequences. Points from the study as a whole: Most TCR sequences were rare, but some public TCRs occurred in many donors. The investigators catalogued some 150 TCR beta chains as cytomegalovirus-associated. As a later analysis showed, a missense DCLRE1C variant was linked to trimming of TCR beta V- and J-genes.

Germline values: CDR1 KGHSH, CDR2 LQKENI. The V end was cut by 4 bases, the J end by 4 bases, with 7 bases between. CDR3 length: 13 residues. About this clone: Its antigen is unknown.

In the PCR, 60 Vbeta and 13 Jbeta primers were used. Clones were read by immunoSEQ multiplex PCR, and TCRdb kept only the in-frame ones, dropping some. The table shows approximately 84,000 clones, with about three quarters occurring only once. This TCR derives from a male donor in good health and CMV-seropositive. Sequencing was done on a sample of PBMCs. J is TRBJ2-2 and V is TRBV18; TRBD1 is a possible D gene (5 bases). CDR3 nucleotides: TGTGCCAGCTCACGAGACAGCACCGGGGAGCTGTTTTTT. This translates into CASSRDSTGELFF.